Below are 14 T cell receptor beta chains sequenced from a single sample in a study of T cell responses to AZD1222 COVID-19 vaccine. TCRdb's copy holds only in-frame clones and misses some; the assay was immunoSEQ multiplex PCR. The table has under 85,000 clones, about 88% seen once. This specimen was peripheral blood, taken on day 0 of AZD1222 vaccination. The receptor set was obtained from an adult in good health.

The chain is built from TRBV25-1 and TRBJ2-5; the match to TRBD1 covers 7 bases. The CDR3 sequence is 16 residues long. Germline V gene data show CDR1 as MGHDK and CDR2 as SYGVNS. V shed 6 bases and J 4 bases; nucleotides not matched to a gene: 14. In nucleotides, the CDR3 is TGTGCCAGCAGCAGACGACAGGGCGGAGGTCGAGAGACCCAGTACTTC. Protein sequence: CASSRRQGGGRETQYF.

V and J are TRBV9 and TRBJ2-1; 7 bases are shared with TRBD2. The CDR3 length is 14 residues. Germline CDR1 and CDR2: SGDLS and YYNGEE. With 1 base clipped from V and 6 bases from J, the junction kept 4 bases outside the gene matches. CDR3 in DNA: TGTGCCAGCAGCGTAAGGTGGGAGGGCAATGAGCAGTTCTTC. Its protein product is CASSVRWEGNEQFF.

This clone appeared once. V and J are TRBV7-9 and TRBJ2-3; D not certain. V shed 3 bases and J shed 1 base, with 8 bases lying between them. In germline, CDR1 is SEHNR, CDR2 FQNEAQ (reference sequence). The length of the CDR3 is 14 residues. CDR3 in amino acids: CASSLGLRTDTQYF. CDR3 DNA: TGTGCCAGCAGCTTGGGCCTTCGCACAGATACGCAGTATTTT.

The chain is built from TRBV7-2 and TRBJ2-4, with D perhaps assigned TRBD1 or TRBD2 (5 bases each). The CDR3 loop spans 15 amino acids. Germline assignment: CDR1 SGHTA and CDR2 FQGNSA. V was trimmed by 1 base and J by 1 base, leaving 8 bases between them. This CDR3 is CASSLGGAAKNIQYF. The CDR3 coding sequence is TGTGCCAGCAGCTTAGGAGGGGCGGCCAAAAACATTCAGTACTTC.

The chain carries TRBV19 and TRBJ2-7; D is ambiguous. There are 14 residues in the CDR3. Looked up from germline, CDR1 is LNHDA and CDR2 is SQIVND (reference sequence). V was clipped by 3 bases and J by 2 bases, with 11 bases between them. The CDR3 DNA is TGTGCCAGTAGTATGGCTACCGGACCCTACGAGCAGTACTTC. This codes for CASSMATGPYEQYF.

The sample holds one count of this clone. J is TRBJ2-1 and V is TRBV7-8, with D perhaps matching TRBD1 or TRBD2 (6 bases each). V was cut by 3 bases and J by 4 bases, with 13 bases left in between. CDR1 SGHVS and CDR2 FQNEAQ come from the germline V gene. CDR3 length: 15 amino acids. The CDR3, as DNA: TGTGCCAGCAGCTTGGGCCAGGGGAGGTACAATGAGCAGTTCTTC. As protein: CASSLGQGRYNEQFF.

This clone was seen a single time. This rearrangement joins TRBV2 to TRBJ2-7; D gene uncertain. The CDR3 extends over 13 amino acids. The V and J ends lost 8 bases and 3 bases respectively, with 14 bases between them. Germline loops: CDR1 SNHLY, CDR2 FYNNEI. The chain's CDR3 is CASQETTDYEQYF. The CDR3 DNA reads TGTGCCAGCCAGGAAACGACGGACTACGAGCAGTACTTC.

The chain carries TRBV6-5 and TRBJ1-6; no reliable D call. Trimming pared 0 bases from V and 14 bases from J, leaving 11 bases between. The CDR3 is made up of 13 amino acids. Germline CDR1 is MNHEY and CDR2 is SVGAGI. The CDR3 DNA reads TGTGCCAGCAGTTACTCGCGAACCGCCACCCTCCACTTT. It yields the protein CASSYSRTATLHF.

The gene calls are TRBV29-1 and TRBJ1-2; D remains ambiguous. CDR1 is SQVTM, CDR2 ANQGSEA, per germline. The CDR3 has 12 residues. The ends were cut back, 7 bases at V and 4 bases at J, with 13 bases in the middle. The CDR3 loop reads CSATSVGYGYTF. As DNA, the CDR3 is TGCAGCGCCACCAGCGTGGGCTATGGCTACACCTTC.

This clone was found a few times. The chain combines TRBV7-9 with TRBJ1-4, with D possibly being TRBD1 (5 bases). The germline V gene has CDR1 SEHNR and CDR2 FQNEAQ (reference sequence). The V and J ends lost 8 bases and 4 bases respectively, with 11 bases between them. The CDR3 totals 13 residues. The CDR3 here is CASPTGVNEKLFF. DNA of the CDR3: TGTGCCAGCCCGACGGGGGTTAATGAAAAACTGTTTTTT.

This chain joins TRBV6-4 and TRBJ2-2; D is undetermined. CDR1 and CDR2 from the germline V gene are MRHNA and SNTAGT. The CDR3 has 13 residues. Deletions cut 6 bases from V and 0 bases from J, with 5 bases between. CDR3 DNA sequence: TGTGCCAGCAGACGGTCGAACACCGGGGAGCTGTTTTTT. This translates into CASRRSNTGELFF.

The V gene is TRBV27, the J gene TRBJ1-6; D call uncertain. Germline V gene data show CDR1 as MNHEY and CDR2 as SMNVEV (reference sequence). The germline V and J ends were trimmed by 8 bases and 7 bases, with 12 bases remaining between them. CDR3 length equals 13 residues. CDR3 coding DNA: TGTGCCAGCTCCCCTATCCCAAATTCACCCCTCCACTTT. Translated: CASSPIPNSPLHF.

V usage is TRBV5-1 and J usage is TRBJ1-5, with a tentative D call TRBD1 (5 bases). The germline V gene encodes CDR1 SGHRS and CDR2 YFSETQ. Between the trimmed V and J ends, which lost 4 bases and 3 bases, there was a span of 14 bases. The CDR3 is 15 amino acids. CDR3 region: CASSRGDGFNQPQHF. DNA for the CDR3: TGCGCCAGCAGCAGAGGGGACGGGTTCAATCAGCCCCAGCATTTT.

Regarding this clone: This specimen includes other DNA sequences encoding the same CDR3. The rearrangement links TRBV7-9 to TRBJ1-1; 11 bases align to TRBD1. Germline V gene sequence: CDR1 SEHNR, CDR2 FQNEAQ (reference sequence). CDR3 length: 14 amino acids. With V trimmed by 4 bases and J by 4 bases, 2 bases remained unmatched. In DNA form, the CDR3 reads TGTGCCAGCAGCTACGGGACAGGGGGCACTGAAGCTTTCTTT. Translation gives CASSYGTGGTEAFF.